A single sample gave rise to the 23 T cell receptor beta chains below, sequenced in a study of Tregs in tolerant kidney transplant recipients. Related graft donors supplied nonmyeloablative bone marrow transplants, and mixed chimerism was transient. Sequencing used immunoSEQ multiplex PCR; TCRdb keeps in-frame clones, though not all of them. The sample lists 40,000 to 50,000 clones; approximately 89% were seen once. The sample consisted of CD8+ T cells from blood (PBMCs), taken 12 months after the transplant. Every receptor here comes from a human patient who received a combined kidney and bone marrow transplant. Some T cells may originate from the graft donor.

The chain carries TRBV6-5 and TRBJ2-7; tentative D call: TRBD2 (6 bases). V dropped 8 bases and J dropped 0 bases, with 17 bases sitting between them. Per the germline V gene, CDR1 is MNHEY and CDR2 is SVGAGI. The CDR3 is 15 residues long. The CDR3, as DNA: TGTGCCAGCGGACGGGACTCGGAGGGCTCCTACGAGCAGTACTTC. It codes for CASGRDSEGSYEQYF.

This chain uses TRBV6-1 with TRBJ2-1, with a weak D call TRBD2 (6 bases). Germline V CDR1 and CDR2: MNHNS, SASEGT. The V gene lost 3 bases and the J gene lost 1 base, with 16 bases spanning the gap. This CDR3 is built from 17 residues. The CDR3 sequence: CASSDAVRGWSYNEQFF. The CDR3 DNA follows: TGTGCCAGCAGTGACGCCGTGCGGGGTTGGTCCTACAATGAGCAGTTCTTC.

As DNA, the CDR3 is TGTGCCAGCAGTTGGGACAGGGGGAATTCACCCCTCCACTTT. This sequence encodes CASSWDRGNSPLHF. The gene calls are TRBV27 and TRBJ1-6; 11 nucleotides match TRBD1. Losses at the gene ends were 4 bases for V and 7 bases for J; bases not matched to a gene: 0. Germline V gives CDR1 MNHEY, CDR2 SMNVEV (reference sequence). CDR3 length equals 14 residues.

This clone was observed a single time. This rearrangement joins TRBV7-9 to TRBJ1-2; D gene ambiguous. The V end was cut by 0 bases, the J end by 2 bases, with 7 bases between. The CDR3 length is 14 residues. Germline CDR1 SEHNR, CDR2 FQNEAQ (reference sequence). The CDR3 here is CASSLAGRNYGYTF. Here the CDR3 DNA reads TGTGCCAGCAGCTTAGCTGGCAGAAACTATGGCTACACCTTC.

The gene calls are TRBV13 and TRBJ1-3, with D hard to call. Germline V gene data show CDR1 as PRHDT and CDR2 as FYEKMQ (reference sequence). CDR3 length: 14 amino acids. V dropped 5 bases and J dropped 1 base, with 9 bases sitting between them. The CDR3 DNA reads TGTGCCAGCAGCACCGAGGTTTCTGGAAACACCATATATTTT. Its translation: CASSTEVSGNTIYF. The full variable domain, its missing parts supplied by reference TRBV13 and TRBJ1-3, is AAGVIQSPRHLIKEKRETATLKCYPIPRHDTVYWYQQGPGQDPQFLISFYEKMQSDKGSIPDRFSAQQFSDYHSELNMSSLELGDSALYFCASSTEVSGNTIYFGEGSWLTVV.

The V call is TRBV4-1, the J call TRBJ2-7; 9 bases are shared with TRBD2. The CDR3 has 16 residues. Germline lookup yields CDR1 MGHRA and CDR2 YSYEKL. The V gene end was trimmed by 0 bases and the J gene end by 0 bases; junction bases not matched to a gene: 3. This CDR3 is CASSQDTTSGSYEQYF. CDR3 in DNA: TGCGCCAGCAGCCAAGATACGACTAGCGGCTCCTACGAGCAGTACTTC.

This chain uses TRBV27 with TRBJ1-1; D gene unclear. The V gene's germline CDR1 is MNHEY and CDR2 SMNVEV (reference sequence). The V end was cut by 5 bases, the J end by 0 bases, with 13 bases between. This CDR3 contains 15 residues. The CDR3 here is CASSPYARVNTEAFF. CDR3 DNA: TGTGCCAGCAGTCCCTACGCCCGGGTGAACACTGAAGCTTTCTTT.

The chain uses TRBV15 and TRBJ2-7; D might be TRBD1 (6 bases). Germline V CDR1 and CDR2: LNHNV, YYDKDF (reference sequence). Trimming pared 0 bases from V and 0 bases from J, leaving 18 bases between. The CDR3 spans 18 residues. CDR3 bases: TGTGCCACCAGCAGAGATTCAGAGGACAGCTTTAGCTCCTACGAGCAGTACTTC. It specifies CATSRDSEDSFSSYEQYF.

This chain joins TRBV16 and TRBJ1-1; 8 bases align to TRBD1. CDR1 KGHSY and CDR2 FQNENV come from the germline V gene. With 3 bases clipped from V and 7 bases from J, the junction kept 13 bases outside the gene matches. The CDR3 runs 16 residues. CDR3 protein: CASSHYVTGTGIEAFF. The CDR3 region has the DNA TGTGCCAGCAGCCACTACGTGACCGGGACAGGTATTGAAGCTTTCTTT. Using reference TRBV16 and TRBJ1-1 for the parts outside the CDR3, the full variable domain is GEEVAQTPKHLVRGEGQKAKLYCAPIKGHSYVFWYQQVLKNEFKFLISFQNENVFDETGMPKERFSAKCLPNSPCSLEIQATKLEDSAVYFCASSHYVTGTGIEAFFGQGTRLTVV.

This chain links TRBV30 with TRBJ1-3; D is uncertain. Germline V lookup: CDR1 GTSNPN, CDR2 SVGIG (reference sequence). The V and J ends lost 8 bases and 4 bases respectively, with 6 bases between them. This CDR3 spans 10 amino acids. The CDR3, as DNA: TGTGCCACCCAGGGAAACACCATATATTTT. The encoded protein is CATQGNTIYF. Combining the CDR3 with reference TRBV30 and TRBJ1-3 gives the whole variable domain SQTIHQWPATLVQPVGSPLSLECTVEGTSNPNLYWYRQAAGRGLQLLFYSVGIGQISSEVPQNLSASRPQDRQFILSSKKLLLSDSGFYLCATQGNTIYFGEGSWLTVV.

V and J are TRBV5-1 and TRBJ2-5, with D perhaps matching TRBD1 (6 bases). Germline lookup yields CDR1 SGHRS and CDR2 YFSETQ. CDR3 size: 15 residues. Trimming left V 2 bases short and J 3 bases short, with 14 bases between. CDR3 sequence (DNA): TGCGCCAGCAGCTTCCGGGACACACAAGAAGAGACCCAGTACTTC. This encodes CASSFRDTQEETQYF.

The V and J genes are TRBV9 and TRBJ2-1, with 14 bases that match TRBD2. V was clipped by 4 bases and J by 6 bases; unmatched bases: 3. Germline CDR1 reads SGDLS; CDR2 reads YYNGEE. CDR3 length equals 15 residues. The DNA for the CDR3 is TGTGCCAGCAGCCCCGGGACTAGCGGGAGCAATGAGCAGTTCTTC. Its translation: CASSPGTSGSNEQFF.

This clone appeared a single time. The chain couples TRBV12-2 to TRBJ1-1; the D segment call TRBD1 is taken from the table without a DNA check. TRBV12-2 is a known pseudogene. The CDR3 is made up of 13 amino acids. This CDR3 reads CASRKTKGGEAFF. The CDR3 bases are TGTGCAAGTCGCAAAACGAAAGGGGGAGAGGCTTTCTTT.

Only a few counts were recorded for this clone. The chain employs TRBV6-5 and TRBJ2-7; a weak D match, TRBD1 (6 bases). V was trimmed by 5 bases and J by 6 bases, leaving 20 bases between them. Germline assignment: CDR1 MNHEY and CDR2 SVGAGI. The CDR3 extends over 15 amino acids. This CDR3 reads CASSKNDGGPAEQYF. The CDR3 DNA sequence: TGTGCCAGCAGTAAAAACGATGGGGGCCCCGCCGAGCAGTACTTC.

The CDR3 is CASSQQGGYGYTF. CDR3 DNA sequence: TGTGCCAGCAGTCAACAGGGGGGGTATGGCTACACCTTC. V and J are TRBV28 and TRBJ1-2; TRBD1 matches 8 bases. The CDR3 has 13 residues. V was clipped by 5 bases and J by 5 bases; unmatched bases: 4. The germline gives CDR1 MDHEN, CDR2 SYDVKM.

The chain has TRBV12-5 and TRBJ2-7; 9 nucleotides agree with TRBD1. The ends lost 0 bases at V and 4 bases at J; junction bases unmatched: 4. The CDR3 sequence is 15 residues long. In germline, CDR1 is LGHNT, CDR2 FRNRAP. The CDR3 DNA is TGTGCTAGTGGTTTGGTCCTGACAGGGGGTTACGAGCAGTACTTC. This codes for CASGLVLTGGYEQYF. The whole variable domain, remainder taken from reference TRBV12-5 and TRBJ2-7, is DARVTQTPRHKVTEMGQEVTMRCQPILGHNTVFWYRQTMMQGLELLAYFRNRAPLDDSGMPKDRFSAEMPDATLATLKIQPSEPRDSAVYFCASGLVLTGGYEQYFGPGTRLTVT.

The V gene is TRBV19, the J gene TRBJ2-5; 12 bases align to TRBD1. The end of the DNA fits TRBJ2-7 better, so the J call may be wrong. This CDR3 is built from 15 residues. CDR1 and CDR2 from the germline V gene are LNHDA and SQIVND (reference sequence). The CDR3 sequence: CASSPGTGGFYEQYF. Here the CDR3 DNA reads TGTGCCAGTAGTCCAGGGACAGGGGGCTTCTACGAGCAGTACTTC.

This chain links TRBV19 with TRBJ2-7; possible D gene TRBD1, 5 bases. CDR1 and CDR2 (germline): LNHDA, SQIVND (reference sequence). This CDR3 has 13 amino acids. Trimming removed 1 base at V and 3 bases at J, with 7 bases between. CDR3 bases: TGTGCCAGTAGTATAGTTCAGGGCTACGAGCAGTACTTC. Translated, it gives CASSIVQGYEQYF.

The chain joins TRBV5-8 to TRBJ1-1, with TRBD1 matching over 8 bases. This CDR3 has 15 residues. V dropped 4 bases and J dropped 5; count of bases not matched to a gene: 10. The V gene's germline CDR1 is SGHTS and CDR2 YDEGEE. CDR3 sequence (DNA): TGTGCCAGCAGCACCGACAGGGGAGGGAGGACTGAAGCTTTCTTT. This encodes CASSTDRGGRTEAFF.

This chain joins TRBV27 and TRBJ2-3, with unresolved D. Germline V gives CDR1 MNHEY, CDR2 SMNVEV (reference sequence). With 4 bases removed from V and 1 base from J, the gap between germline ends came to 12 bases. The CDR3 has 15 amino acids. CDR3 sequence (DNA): TGTGCCAGCAGTTACGTGGTATTAGGCACAGATACGCAGTATTTT. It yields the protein CASSYVVLGTDTQYF.

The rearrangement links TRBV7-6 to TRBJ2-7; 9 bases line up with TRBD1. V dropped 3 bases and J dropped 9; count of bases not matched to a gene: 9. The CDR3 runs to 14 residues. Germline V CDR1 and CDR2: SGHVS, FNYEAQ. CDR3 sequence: CASSFGTGPTGQYF. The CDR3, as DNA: TGTGCCAGCAGCTTCGGGACAGGGCCTACGGGGCAGTACTTC.

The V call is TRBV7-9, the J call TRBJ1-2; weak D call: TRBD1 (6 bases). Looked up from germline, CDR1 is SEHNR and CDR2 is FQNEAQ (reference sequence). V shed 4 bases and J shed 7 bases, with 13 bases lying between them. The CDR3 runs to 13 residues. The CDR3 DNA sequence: TGTGCCAGCAGCTCCGATTACAGGGCTGGCTACACCTTC. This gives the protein CASSSDYRAGYTF.

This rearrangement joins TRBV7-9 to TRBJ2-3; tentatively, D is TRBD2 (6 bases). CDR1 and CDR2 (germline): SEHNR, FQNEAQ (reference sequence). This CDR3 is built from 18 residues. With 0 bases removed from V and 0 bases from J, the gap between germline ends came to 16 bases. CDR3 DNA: TGTGCCAGCAGCTTAGCGCGGGGCTGGAACCCTAGCACAGATACGCAGTATTTT. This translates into CASSLARGWNPSTDTQYF.